This T cell receptor beta chain is from a study of shared clonotypes between healthy human individuals. Each replicate PCR on the sorted subsets used 150 to 200 ng DNA (around 30,000 T cell genomes). The method was immunoSEQ multiplex PCR; TCRdb's version includes in-frame clones alone and lacks a portion of them. The sample has about 2 million clones, 90% to 95% seen once. Germline V gene sequence: CDR1 ENHRY, CDR2 SYGVKD. J lost 6 bases, V lost 0 bases, and 5 bases had no gene match. The CDR3 covers 16 residues. Notes on the study in general: It was the few donors that limited the genetic and exposure-history diversity represented. Rarefaction revealed incomplete sorted-subset sequencing despite large depth. Memory subsets generally showed lower estimated richness than naive subsets.

Comments on this clone: What it recognizes is unknown.

This receptor was identified in a man aged 18 to 29 in good health. Specimen: naive CD4+ T cells sorted from blood. Subset in this sample: CD45RA+ positively selected. V is TRBV10-3 and J is TRBJ1-3, with 10 bases matching TRBD1. The DNA of the CDR3 is TGTGCCATCAGTGAGTCGCGACAGGGGGCTGAAAACACCATATATTTT. It encodes CAISESRQGAENTIYF.